Presented here are 8 T cell receptor beta chains from one specimen sequenced in a study of technical replicates of blood from a few donors. Measured with immunoSEQ multiplex PCR; TCRdb has only the in-frame clones, and not every one. The table includes 85,000 to 100,000 clones, approximately 95% detected once. Sequenced material: T cells isolated from PBMCs. All receptors derive from a human donor in good health.

This clone was recorded only once. V and J are TRBV10-3 and TRBJ2-1; 10 bases map to TRBD2. Germline CDR1 is ENHRY and CDR2 is SYGVKD. V trimming: 0 bases; J trimming: 9 bases; junction bases outside the gene matches: 5. This CDR3 contains 15 residues. The CDR3 region is CAISESIAGGGEQFF. In DNA, the CDR3 is TGTGCCATCAGTGAGTCAATAGCGGGAGGCGGTGAGCAGTTCTTC.

J is TRBJ2-1 and V is TRBV5-1; D is possibly TRBD2 (6 bases). V was pared by 4 bases and J by 6 bases, with 11 bases between. The CDR3 is 13 amino acids. Germline loops: CDR1 SGHRS, CDR2 YFSETQ. The DNA for the CDR3 is TGCGCCAGCAGCATCGGGAGTTCCAATGAGCAGTTCTTC. Its protein product is CASSIGSSNEQFF.

V and J are TRBV6-5 and TRBJ1-2; D unclear. The germline CDR1 and CDR2 sequences are MNHEY and SVGAGI. V was pared by 6 bases and J by 2 bases, with 16 bases between. The CDR3 extends over 15 amino acids. The CDR3, as DNA: TGTGCCAGCAGCCACCGAAGGGAGGGAAACTATGGCTACACCTTC. Protein sequence: CASSHRREGNYGYTF.

The gene calls are TRBV5-4 and TRBJ2-5; 10 bases are a match to TRBD2. Germline assignment: CDR1 SGHNT and CDR2 YYREEE (reference sequence). This CDR3 spans 16 amino acids. The J segment lost 3 bases and the V segment lost 1 base, leaving 6 bases of the junction unmatched. The CDR3 is CASSLPSGGAKETQYF. CDR3 coding DNA: TGTGCCAGCAGCTTGCCCAGCGGGGGGGCCAAAGAGACCCAGTACTTC. Together with reference TRBV5-4 and TRBJ2-5, the CDR3 gives the full variable domain: ETGVTQSPTHLIKTRGQQVTLRCSSQSGHNTVSWYQQALGQGPQFIFQYYREEENGRGNFPPRFSGLQFPNYSSELNVNALELDDSALYLCASSLPSGGAKETQYFGPGTRLLVL.

CDR3 sequence reads: CASSLEGVPMTYEQYF. The CDR3 DNA sequence: TGCGCCAGCAGCTTGGAGGGAGTACCTATGACCTACGAGCAGTACTTC. The chain employs TRBV5-1 and TRBJ2-7; TRBD2 is a possible D gene (5 bases). The CDR3 runs 16 residues. V lost 0 bases and J 2 bases, leaving 15 bases between the germline ends. Germline CDR1 is SGHRS and CDR2 is YFSETQ.

The chain links TRBV5-1 to TRBJ1-1; D is uncertain. V was pared by 0 bases and J by 1 base, with 7 bases between. The CDR3 runs 14 residues. Germline V gene sequence: CDR1 SGHRS, CDR2 YFSETQ. CDR3 protein: CASSLALQNTEAFF. CDR3 DNA: TGCGCCAGCAGCTTGGCCTTACAGAACACTGAAGCTTTCTTT.

The chain has TRBV29-1 and TRBJ2-5; 10 nucleotides agree with TRBD2. The CDR3 is 16 amino acids. After removal of 4 bases from V and 9 bases from J, the junction contained 17 bases not matched to a gene. Germline CDR1 is SQVTM and CDR2 is ANQGSEA. DNA for the CDR3: TGCAGCGTTGCATTTGGGCTAGCGGGGGACACAGGGGCCCAGTACTTC. Translating gives CSVAFGLAGDTGAQYF. The full variable domain, rest sourced from reference TRBV29-1 and TRBJ2-5, is SAVISQKPSRDICQRGTSLTIQCQVDSQVTMMFWYRQQPGQSLTLIATANQGSEATYESGFVIDKFPISRPNLTFSTLTVSNMSPEDSSIYLCSVAFGLAGDTGAQYFGPGTRLLVL.

The gene calls are TRBV10-3 and TRBJ2-5; D gene ambiguous. Germline values: CDR1 ENHRY, CDR2 SYGVKD. Trimming pared 6 bases from V and 2 bases from J, leaving 13 bases between. The CDR3 totals 14 residues. CDR3 coding DNA: TGTGCCATCAGCCCCCTCGGTGGTCAAGAGACCCAGTACTTC. Its translation is CAISPLGGQETQYF.